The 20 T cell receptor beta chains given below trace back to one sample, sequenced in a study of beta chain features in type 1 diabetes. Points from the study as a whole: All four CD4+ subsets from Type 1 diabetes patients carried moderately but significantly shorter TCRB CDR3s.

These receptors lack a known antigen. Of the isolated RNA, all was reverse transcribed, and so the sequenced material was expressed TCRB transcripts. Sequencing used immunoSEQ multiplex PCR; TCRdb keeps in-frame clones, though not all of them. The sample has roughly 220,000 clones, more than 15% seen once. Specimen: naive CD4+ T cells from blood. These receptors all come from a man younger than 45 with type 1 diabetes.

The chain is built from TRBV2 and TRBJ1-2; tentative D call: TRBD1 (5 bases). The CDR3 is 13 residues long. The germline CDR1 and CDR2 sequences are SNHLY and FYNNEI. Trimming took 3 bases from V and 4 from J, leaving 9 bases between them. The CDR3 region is CASSDDQGYGYTF. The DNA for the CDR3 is TGTGCCAGCAGTGACGATCAGGGCTATGGCTACACCTTC.

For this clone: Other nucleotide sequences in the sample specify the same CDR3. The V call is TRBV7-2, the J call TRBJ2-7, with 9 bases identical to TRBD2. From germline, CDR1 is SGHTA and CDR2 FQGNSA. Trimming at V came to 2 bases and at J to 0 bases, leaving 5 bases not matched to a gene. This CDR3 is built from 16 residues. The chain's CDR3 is CASSLLSGRSSYEQYF. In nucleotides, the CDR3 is TGTGCCAGCAGCTTATTGAGCGGGAGGAGCTCCTACGAGCAGTACTTC. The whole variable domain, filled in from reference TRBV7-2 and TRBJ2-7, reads GAGVSQSPSNKVTEKGKDVELRCDPISGHTALYWYRQSLGQGLEFLIYFQGNSAPDKSGLPSDRFSAERTGGSVSTLTIQRTQQEDSAVYLCASSLLSGRSSYEQYFGPGTRLTVT.

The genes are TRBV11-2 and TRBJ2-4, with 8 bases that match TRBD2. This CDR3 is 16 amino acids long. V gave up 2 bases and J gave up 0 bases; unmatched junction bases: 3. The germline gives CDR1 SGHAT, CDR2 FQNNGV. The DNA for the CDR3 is TGTGCCAGCAGCTTAACTAGCGGAATAGCCAAAAACATTCAGTACTTC. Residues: CASSLTSGIAKNIQYF.

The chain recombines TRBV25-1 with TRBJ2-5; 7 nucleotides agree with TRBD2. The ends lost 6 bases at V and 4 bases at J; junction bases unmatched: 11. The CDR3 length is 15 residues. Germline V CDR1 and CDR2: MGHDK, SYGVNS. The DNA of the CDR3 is TGTGCCAGCAGCACTTCAAGCGGGGCCGGAGAGACCCAGTACTTC. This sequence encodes CASSTSSGAGETQYF.

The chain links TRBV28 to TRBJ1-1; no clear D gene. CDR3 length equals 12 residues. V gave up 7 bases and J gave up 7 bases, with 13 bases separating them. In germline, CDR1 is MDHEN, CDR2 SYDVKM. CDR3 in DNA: TGTGCCAGCACCCGGCGCAACCTTGAAGCTTTCTTT. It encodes CASTRRNLEAFF.

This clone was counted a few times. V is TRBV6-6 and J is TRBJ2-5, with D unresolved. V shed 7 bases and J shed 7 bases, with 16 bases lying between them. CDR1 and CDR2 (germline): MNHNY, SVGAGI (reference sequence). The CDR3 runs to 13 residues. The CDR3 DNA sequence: TGTGCCAGCACGACCGGCGGTTCGGGGACCCAGTACTTC. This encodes CASTTGGSGTQYF.

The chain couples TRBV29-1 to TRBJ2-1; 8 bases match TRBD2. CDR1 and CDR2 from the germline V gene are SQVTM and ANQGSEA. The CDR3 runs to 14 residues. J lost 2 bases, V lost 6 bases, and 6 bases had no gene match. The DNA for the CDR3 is TGCAGCGTGAGGCGACTAGCGACCTACAATGAGCAGTTCTTC. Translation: CSVRRLATYNEQFF.

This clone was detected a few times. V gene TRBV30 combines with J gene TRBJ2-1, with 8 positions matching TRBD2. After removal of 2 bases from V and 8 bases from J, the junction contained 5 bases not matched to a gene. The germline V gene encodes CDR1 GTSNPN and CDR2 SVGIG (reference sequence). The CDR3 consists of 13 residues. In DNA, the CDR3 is TGTGCCTGGAGTAGCGGGAGTCTCCATGAGCAGTTCTTC. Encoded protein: CAWSSGSLHEQFF.

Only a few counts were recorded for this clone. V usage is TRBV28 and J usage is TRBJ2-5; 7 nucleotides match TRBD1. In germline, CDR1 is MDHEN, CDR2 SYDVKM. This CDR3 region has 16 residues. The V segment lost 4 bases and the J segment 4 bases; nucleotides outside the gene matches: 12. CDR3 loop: CASSSHPGQMTETQYF. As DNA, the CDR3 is TGTGCCAGCAGTTCCCACCCGGGACAGATGACAGAGACCCAGTACTTC.

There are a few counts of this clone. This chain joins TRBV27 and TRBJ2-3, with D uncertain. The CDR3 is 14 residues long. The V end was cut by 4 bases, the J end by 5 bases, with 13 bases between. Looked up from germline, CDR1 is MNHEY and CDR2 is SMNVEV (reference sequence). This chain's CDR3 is CASSSLRGGDTQYF. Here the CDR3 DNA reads TGTGCCAGCAGTTCTCTCAGAGGCGGAGATACGCAGTATTTT.

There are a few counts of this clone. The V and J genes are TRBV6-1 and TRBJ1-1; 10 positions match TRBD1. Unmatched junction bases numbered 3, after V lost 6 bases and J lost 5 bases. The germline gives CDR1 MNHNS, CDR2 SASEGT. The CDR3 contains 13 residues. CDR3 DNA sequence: TGTGCCAGCAGCGTGGACAGGGGGACTGAAGCTTTCTTT. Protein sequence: CASSVDRGTEAFF.

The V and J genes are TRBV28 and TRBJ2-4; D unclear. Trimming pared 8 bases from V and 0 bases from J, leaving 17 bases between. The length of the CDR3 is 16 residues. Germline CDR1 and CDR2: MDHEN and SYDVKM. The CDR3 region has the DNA TGTGCCAGCCCTGCTCATCGTTACGTAGCCAAAAACATTCAGTACTTC. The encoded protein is CASPAHRYVAKNIQYF.

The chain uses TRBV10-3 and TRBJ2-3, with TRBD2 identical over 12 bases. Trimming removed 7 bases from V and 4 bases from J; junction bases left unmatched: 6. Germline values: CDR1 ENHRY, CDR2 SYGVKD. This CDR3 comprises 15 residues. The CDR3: CAINTASGRADTQYF. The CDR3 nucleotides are TGTGCCATCAACACTGCTAGCGGGAGGGCAGATACGCAGTATTTT.

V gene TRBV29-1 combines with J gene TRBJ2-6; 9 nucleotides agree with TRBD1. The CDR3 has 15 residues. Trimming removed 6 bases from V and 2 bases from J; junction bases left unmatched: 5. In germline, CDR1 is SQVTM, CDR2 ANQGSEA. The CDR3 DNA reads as TGCAGCGTCTCGGGACAGGGCACTGGGGCCAACGTCCTGACTTTC. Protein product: CSVSGQGTGANVLTF.

CDR3 protein: CASSVDSWYEQYF. The DNA for the CDR3 is TGTGCCAGCAGCGTTGACAGCTGGTACGAGCAGTACTTC. The rearrangement uses TRBV9 and TRBJ2-7; a weak D match, TRBD1 (5 bases). CDR3 length: 13 residues. Germline V CDR1 and CDR2: SGDLS, YYNGEE. V was clipped by 2 bases and J by 4 bases, with 10 bases between them.

The CDR3 nucleotides read TGTGCCAGCAGCCCTTCTACCGGTCCCTACGAGCAGTACTTC. Its protein is CASSPSTGPYEQYF. The chain is built from TRBV11-1 and TRBJ2-7; D not resolved. The CDR3 is made up of 14 amino acids. Between the trimmed V and J ends, which lost 5 bases and 2 bases, there was a span of 13 bases. The germline CDR1 and CDR2 sequences are SGHAT and FQDESV (reference sequence).

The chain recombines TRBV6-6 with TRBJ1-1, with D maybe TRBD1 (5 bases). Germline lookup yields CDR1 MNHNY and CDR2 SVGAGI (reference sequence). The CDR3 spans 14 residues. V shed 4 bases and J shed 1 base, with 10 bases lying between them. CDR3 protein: CASSWGRGNTEAFF. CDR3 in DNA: TGTGCCAGCAGTTGGGGCCGTGGGAACACTGAAGCTTTCTTT.

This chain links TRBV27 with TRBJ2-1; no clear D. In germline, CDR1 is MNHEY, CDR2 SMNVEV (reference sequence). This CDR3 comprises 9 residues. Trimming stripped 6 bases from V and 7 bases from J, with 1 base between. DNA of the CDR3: TGTGCCAGCAGGAATGAGCAGTTCTTC. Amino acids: CASRNEQFF.

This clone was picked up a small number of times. CDR3 amino acids: CASSLRALSYNEQFF. The CDR3 nucleotides are TGCGCCAGCAGTTTGCGTGCCCTATCCTACAATGAGCAGTTCTTC. The chain carries TRBV10-2 and TRBJ2-1; the D is unclear. This CDR3 comprises 15 residues. V dropped 5 bases and J dropped 1 base, with 12 bases sitting between them. Germline V lookup: CDR1 WSHSY, CDR2 SAAADI.

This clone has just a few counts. The CDR3 DNA is TGTGCCAGCAGCTTAGGCGGGAGGGCCGGTAATGAGCAGTTCTTC. This gives the protein CASSLGGRAGNEQFF. V usage is TRBV11-1 and J usage is TRBJ2-1; 9 bases fit TRBD2. The V segment lost 1 base and the J segment 7 bases; nucleotides outside the gene matches: 5. The CDR3 runs 15 residues. Germline lookup yields CDR1 SGHAT and CDR2 FQDESV (reference sequence).